The 9 T cell receptor beta chains presented below share a single source sample, sequenced in a study of cytomegalovirus exposure and HLA in healthy donors. With 60 Vbeta and 13 Jbeta primers, the PCR was carried out. Here immunoSEQ multiplex PCR was the method, and the copy in TCRdb shows in-frame clones only, minus some. The sample has approximately 160,000 clones, over 70% seen once. Sequenced sample: PBMCs. These receptors all come from a male donor in good health and CMV-seropositive.

The chain recombines TRBV6-1 with TRBJ2-5; D unresolved. Germline lookup yields CDR1 MNHNS and CDR2 SASEGT. The CDR3 is 13 residues long. V shed 2 bases and J shed 1 base, with 5 bases lying between them. CDR3 sequence (DNA): TGTGCCAGCAGTGAAAATAGCCAAGAGACCCAGTACTTC. Translated: CASSENSQETQYF.

The rearrangement uses TRBV30 and TRBJ1-1; 8 positions match TRBD1. Germline assignment: CDR1 GTSNPN and CDR2 SVGIG (reference sequence). The V gene end was trimmed by 1 base and the J gene end by 1 base; junction bases not matched to a gene: 5. This CDR3 has 15 amino acids. Here the CDR3 reads CAWSGGTGRNTEAFF. CDR3 DNA: TGTGCCTGGAGTGGGGGGACAGGAAGGAACACTGAAGCTTTCTTT.

V is TRBV30 and J is TRBJ1-1; D possibly corresponds to TRBD1 (5 bases). The germline V gene has CDR1 GTSNPN and CDR2 SVGIG (reference sequence). V was shortened by 3 bases and J by 7 bases, with 18 bases between the two germline ends. This CDR3 comprises 14 residues. Here the CDR3 reads CAWSLGGRSIEAFF. The CDR3 DNA reads as TGTGCCTGGAGCCTGGGGGGGAGATCCATTGAAGCTTTCTTT.

The V and J genes are TRBV6-1 and TRBJ2-4; 11 bases align to TRBD2. Germline V gene data show CDR1 as MNHNS and CDR2 as SASEGT. Germline trimming cut 5 bases from V and 7 bases from J; bases unmatched to any gene: 1. The CDR3 loop spans 13 amino acids. As DNA, the CDR3 is TGTGCCAGCAGTCCTAGCGGGGGGAACATTCAGTACTTC. Amino acid sequence: CASSPSGGNIQYF.

This chain links TRBV5-1 with TRBJ2-1, with 9 bases fitting TRBD1. The V gene's germline CDR1 is SGHRS and CDR2 YFSETQ. CDR3 length: 16 amino acids. J gave up 5 bases and V 2 bases, and 8 bases lay outside the gene matches. The CDR3 coding sequence is TGCGCCAGCAGCTTAGCGGGGACAGGGCGGGACAATGAGCAGTTCTTC. This sequence encodes CASSLAGTGRDNEQFF.

The chain employs TRBV13 and TRBJ1-3, with a tentative D call TRBD1 (5 bases). Per germline, CDR1 PRHDT and CDR2 FYEKMQ (reference sequence). The CDR3 extends over 18 amino acids. Trimming removed 8 bases from V and 2 bases from J, with 25 bases in between. This CDR3 reads CASVPLLGGEQAGNTIYF. DNA of the CDR3: TGTGCCAGCGTTCCACTCTTAGGAGGGGAGCAGGCTGGAAACACCATATATTTT.

The rearrangement uses TRBV4-2 and TRBJ2-7; weak D call: TRBD2 (6 bases). The CDR3 is 15 residues long. V was trimmed by 2 bases and J by 3 bases, leaving 14 bases between them. Germline CDR1 reads LGHNA; CDR2 reads YNFKEQ. CDR3 in DNA: TGTGCCAGCAGCCAACGCGGGGACGGAGGCTACGAGCAGTACTTC. Its protein product is CASSQRGDGGYEQYF.

The count of this clone is one. The chain couples TRBV10-3 to TRBJ2-6, with 11 bases matching TRBD1. The CDR3 length is 17 residues. Trimming removed 5 bases from V and 4 bases from J; junction bases left unmatched: 7. Germline V gene data show CDR1 as ENHRY and CDR2 as SYGVKD. CDR3 sequence (DNA): TGTGCCATCAGTAAGGGACAGGGGGTTGGGGGGGCCAACGTCCTGACTTTC. Translation gives CAISKGQGVGGANVLTF.

This clone was picked up a small number of times. CDR3 coding DNA: TGTGCCAGCAGTGTACGTGAGGGTGCTTACGAGCAGTACTTC. It is translated as CASSVREGAYEQYF. The chain is built from TRBV2 and TRBJ2-7, with a possible D match to TRBD2 (5 bases). The CDR3 spans 14 residues. Germline CDR1 reads SNHLY; CDR2 reads FYNNEI. V lost 4 bases and J lost 4, with 14 bases in between.